This T cell receptor beta chain was identified during a study of T cell responses to AZD1222 COVID-19 vaccine. There are 13 residues in the CDR3. V lost 4 bases and J lost 7, with 14 bases in between. Germline-derived CDR1 and CDR2 are MNHEY and SMNVEV (reference sequence). Profiling relied on immunoSEQ multiplex PCR, and the TCRdb table lists in-frame clones only, not all of them. The sample holds 90,000 to 110,000 clones, about 81% seen once. Study-level points and caveats: In all cases, repertoires were sampled only after the peak T cell response. Donors skewed white British and female; clonal diversity was possibly underestimated. It was only 6 or 7 AZD1222 recipients who were seropositive at baseline. Epitopes outside B.1.351 and B.1.1.7 mutated regions reportedly drew nearly half of spike TCRs.

Concerning this clone: Its antigen remains unknown.

The source is an adult in good health. Sequencing used peripheral blood, obtained on day 0 of AZD1222 vaccination. The chain combines TRBV27 with TRBJ2-7; D unclear. The CDR3 DNA sequence: TGTGCCAGCAGTTCACACGGCCGCCTGGAGCAGTACTTC. Translated, it gives CASSSHGRLEQYF.